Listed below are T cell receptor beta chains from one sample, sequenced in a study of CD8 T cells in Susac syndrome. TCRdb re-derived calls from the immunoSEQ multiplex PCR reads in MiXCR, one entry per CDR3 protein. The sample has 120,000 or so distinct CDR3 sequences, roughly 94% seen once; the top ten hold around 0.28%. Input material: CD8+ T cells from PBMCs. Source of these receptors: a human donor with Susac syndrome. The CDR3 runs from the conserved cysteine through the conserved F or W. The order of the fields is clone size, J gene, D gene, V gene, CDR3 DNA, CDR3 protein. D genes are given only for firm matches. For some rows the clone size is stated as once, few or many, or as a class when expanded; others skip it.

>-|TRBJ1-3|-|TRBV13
TGTGCCAGCAGCCCACCCCCCTCTGGAAACACCATATATTTT
CASSPPPSGNTIYF
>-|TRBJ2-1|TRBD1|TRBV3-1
TGTGCCAGCAGCCTCCGGGACAGTGAGGGGAATGAGCAGTTCTTC
CASSLRDSEGNEQFF
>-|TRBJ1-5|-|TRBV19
TGTGCCAGTAGTAGAGGTGGGAATCAGCCCCAGCATTTT
CASSRGGNQPQHF
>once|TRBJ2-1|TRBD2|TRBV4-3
TGCGCCAGCAGCCTGACTAGCGGGGAGTACAATGAGCAGTTCTTC
CASSLTSGEYNEQFF
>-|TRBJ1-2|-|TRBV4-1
TGCGCCAGCAGCCAAACAGAAGCCTATGGCTACACCTTC
CASSQTEAYGYTF
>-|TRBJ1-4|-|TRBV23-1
TGCGCCAGCAGTCAACCGGACACTGGGGAAAAACTGTTTTTT
CASSQPDTGEKLFF
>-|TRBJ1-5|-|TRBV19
TGTGCCAGTATCTCAGGCAATCAGCCCCAGCATTTT
CASISGNQPQHF
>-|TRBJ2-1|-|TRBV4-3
TGCGCCAGCAGCCAAGAGTCGGGGGGCTCAGGGAATGAGCAGTTCTTC
CASSQESGGSGNEQFF
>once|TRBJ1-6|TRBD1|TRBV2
TGTGCCAGCAAAGGACAGGGGGCAGGGGATTCACCCCTCCACTTT
CASKGQGAGDSPLHF
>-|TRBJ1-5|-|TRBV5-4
TGTGCCAGCAGCTTGGGAACCCAGCCCCAGCATTTT
CASSLGTQPQHF
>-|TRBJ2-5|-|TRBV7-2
TGTGCCAGCAGCTTCACAGAGACCCAGTACTTC
CASSFTETQYF
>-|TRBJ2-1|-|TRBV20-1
TGCAGTGCTCCCGAGAGCTCCTACAATGAGCAGTTCTTC
CSAPESSYNEQFF
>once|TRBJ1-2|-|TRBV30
TGTGCCTGGAGTAGGGGGGACTATGGCTACACCTTC
CAWSRGDYGYTF
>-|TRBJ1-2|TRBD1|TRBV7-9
TGTGCCAGCAGCCTTTACGACAGGGCGAAAAATGGCTACACCTTC
CASSLYDRAKNGYTF
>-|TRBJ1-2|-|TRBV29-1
TGCAGCGTTGAAGATGGGTCTGGGGGCTACACCTTC
CSVEDGSGGYTF
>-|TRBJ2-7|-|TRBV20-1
TGCAGTGCTAGGGTCTGGGGCGAAAACTCCTACGAGCAGTACTTC
CSARVWGENSYEQYF
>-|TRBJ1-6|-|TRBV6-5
TGTGCCAGCAGGGCCTCCTGGAATTCACCCCTCCACTTT
CASRASWNSPLHF
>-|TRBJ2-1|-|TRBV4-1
TGCGCCAGCAGCCCACAGGGCGGTGGCTCCTACAATGAGCAGTTCTTC
CASSPQGGGSYNEQFF
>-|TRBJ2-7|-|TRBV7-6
TGTGCCAGCAGCGACAGCATCTACGAGCAGTACTTC
CASSDSIYEQYF
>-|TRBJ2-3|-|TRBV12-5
TGTGCTAGTGGTCCCTACAATAGCGGAGCGCAGTATTTT
CASGPYNSGAQYF
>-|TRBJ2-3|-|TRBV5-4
TGTGCCAGCAGCTCGGGGGACACCATCGGGACAGATACGCAGTATTTT
CASSSGDTIGTDTQYF
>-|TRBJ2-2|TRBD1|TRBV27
TGTGCCACCGCCGACAGGGAGATTTACACCGGGGAGCTGTTTTTT
CATADREIYTGELFF
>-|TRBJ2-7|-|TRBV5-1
TGCGCCAGCAGCTCCGGACCGGACGAGCAGTACTTC
CASSSGPDEQYF
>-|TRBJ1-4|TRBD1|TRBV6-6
TGTGCCAGCAGTCCACAGGGGGCAACTAATGAAAAACTGTTTTTT
CASSPQGATNEKLFF